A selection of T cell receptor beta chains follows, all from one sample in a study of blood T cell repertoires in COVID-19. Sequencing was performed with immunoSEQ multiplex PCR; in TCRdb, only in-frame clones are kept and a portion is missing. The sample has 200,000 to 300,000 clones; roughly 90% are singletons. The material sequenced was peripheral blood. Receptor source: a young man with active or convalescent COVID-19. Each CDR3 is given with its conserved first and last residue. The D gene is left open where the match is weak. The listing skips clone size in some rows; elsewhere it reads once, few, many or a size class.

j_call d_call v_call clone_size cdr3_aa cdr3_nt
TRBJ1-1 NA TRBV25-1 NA CASSTPGRYAEAFF TGTGCCAGCAGTACCCCAGGGAGGTACGCTGAAGCTTTCTTT
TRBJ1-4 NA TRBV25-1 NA CASTGNEKLFF TGTGCCAGCACGGGGAATGAAAAACTGTTTTTT
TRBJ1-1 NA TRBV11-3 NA CASSLPPEGLRNTEAFF TGTGCCAGCAGCTTACCTCCGGAGGGTCTGAGGAACACTGAAGCTTTCTTT
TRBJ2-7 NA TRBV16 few CASTTEANVQGVHEQYF TGTGCCAGCACCACAGAGGCAAATGTACAGGGTGTCCACGAGCAGTACTTC
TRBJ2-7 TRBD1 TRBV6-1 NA CASSDSGSWTGDWQYF TGTGCCAGCAGTGATTCGGGGAGCTGGACAGGGGATTGGCAGTACTTC
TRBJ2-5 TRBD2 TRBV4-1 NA CASSQQGTSGVAQYF TGCGCCAGCAGCCAACAGGGGACTAGCGGGGTTGCCCAGTACTTC
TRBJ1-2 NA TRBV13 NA CASSSEQAYGYTF TGTGCCAGCAGCTCGGAACAGGCCTATGGCTACACCTTC
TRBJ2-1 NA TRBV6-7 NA CASSKSRTSKNNEQFF TGTGCCAGCAGTAAATCCCGGACATCGAAAAACAATGAGCAGTTCTTC
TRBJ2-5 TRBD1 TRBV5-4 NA CASSLIQGVGETQYF TGTGCCAGCAGCTTGATACAGGGGGTCGGAGAGACCCAGTACTTC
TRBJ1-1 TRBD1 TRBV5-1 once CASSVAGGRTEAFF TGCGCCAGCAGCGTCGCAGGGGGTCGCACTGAAGCTTTCTTT
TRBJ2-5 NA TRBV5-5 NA CASSSRVGETQYF TGTGCCAGCAGCTCGCGAGTCGGGGAGACCCAGTACTTC
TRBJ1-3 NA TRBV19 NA CASTPRGPDTGNTIYF TGTGCCAGTACTCCGCGGGGTCCTGATACTGGAAACACCATATATTTT
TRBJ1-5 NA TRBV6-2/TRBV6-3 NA CASSSPSGVYSNQPQHF TGTGCCAGCAGTTCCCCTTCAGGGGTTTATAGCAATCAGCCCCAGCATTTT
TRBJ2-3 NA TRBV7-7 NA CASSLGSGTDTQYF TGTGCCAGCAGCTTAGGATCAGGCACAGATACGCAGTATTTT
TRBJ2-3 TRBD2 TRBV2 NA CASRRTSGHTDTQYF TGTGCCAGCAGGAGGACTAGCGGGCACACAGATACGCAGTATTTT